This TCR beta chain appears in the sequencing data of a study of chemoradiotherapy in HPV16-positive cancers (dated 2022 in TCRdb). For context, the study as a whole: Candidate HPV-specific T-cell clones and common TCR motifs were defined through functional T-cell assays on cells from two HPV16-positive patients. Whether T-cell immunity against the HPV oncoproteins E6 and E7 changes during chemoradiotherapy and whether survival is affected by this immunity were examined in the study. The candidate HPV-specific TCRs and motifs were then tracked in TCR repertoires from around 86 patients with HPV-related cancers. Beyond this particular receptor, the publication reports: Expansion of candidate HPV-specific clones and E7-related TCR motifs was observed in the tumor microenvironment during treatment, whereas no such expansion was observed for non-HPV-specific T cells. The functional definition of HPV-specific T cells came from only a couple of HPV16-positive patients, and the survival association was reported for HPV16-positive patients. Improved recurrence-free survival in HPV16-positive patients was associated with expansion of HPV-responsive T cells during chemoradiotherapy.

Via the germline V gene, CDR1 is MRHNA and CDR2 SNTAGT. Measured from the cysteine to the phenylalanine, the CDR3 is 13 residues long. Of all the DNA, just the CDR3 is kept, 39 bases in frame from base 1. V and J are trimmed by 0 bases and 11 bases, and the gene matches miss 2 bases of the junction. To prepare the library, the immunoSEQ multiplex PCR assay was applied. Drawn from immuneACCESS, this table holds only the in-frame rearrangements with V and J called that TCRdb kept. Clones are partly lost; checked studies trace under half to an unresolved V gene and leave the rest unexplained. In this sample the table shows some 9,800 clones, around 75% of which occur a single time. The ten largest clonotypes hold around two fifths of the sample. Repertoires were sampled repeatedly over the course of chemoradiotherapy, so clonal expansion could be followed in the tumor microenvironment. This clone was detected only a few times. This clone's antigen is unknown. No much larger clone is present one base from it, and per-base qualities are unavailable.

The clonotype comes from a human donor with HPV-associated anogenital cancer. Sequencing was performed on tumor tissue, taken from a patient who underwent chemoradiotherapy. Recombination connected TRBV6-4 to TRBJ2-2; 8 of the junction bases match TRBD1. The CDR3 loop reads CASSDSGTGELFF. The DNA is as follows: TGTGCCAGCAGTGACTCAGGGACAGGAGAGCTGTTTTTT.